What follows is one TCR beta chain and its context. Germline V CDR1 and CDR2: SGHDT, YYEEEE. The CDR3 is 16 residues long. V was pared by 2 bases and J by 7 bases, with 11 bases of the junction left unmatched. Amplification used 60 Vbeta primers and 13 Jbeta primers. TCRdb's copy holds only in-frame clones and misses some; the assay was immunoSEQ multiplex PCR. There are 95,000 to 150,000 clones in the sample; 73% occur only once, and around 3.7% lies in the top ten. This entry is derived from a study of cytomegalovirus exposure and HLA in healthy donors. What was sequenced was PBMCs. The rearrangement links TRBV5-6 to TRBJ2-1; TRBD2 aligns across 8 bases. The source is a woman aged 40 to 55 in good health and CMV-seronegative. The CDR3 region is CASSFTSGSSMNEQFF. The CDR3 coding sequence is TGTGCCAGCAGCTTTACCAGCGGGAGTTCGATGAATGAGCAGTTCTTC.